The 25 T cell receptor beta chains reported below all come from one sample, sequenced in a study of shared clonotypes between healthy human individuals. Naive CD8 cells comprised CD45RO-negative, CCR7-positively selected cells, excluding terminally differentiated effector memory CD45RA+ cells. The assay was immunoSEQ multiplex PCR, and TCRdb's table has in-frame clones only and misses some. Among about 2.2 million clones listed, about 92% were seen once. Material for sequencing was naive CD8+ T cells from PBMCs. These receptors were obtained from a young man in good health. Some clones in this sample may be carry-over from other donors' samples.

The chain recombines TRBV7-9 with TRBJ2-7; 14 bases line up with TRBD2. From germline, CDR1 is SEHNR and CDR2 FQNEAQ (reference sequence). J was trimmed by 0 bases and V by 3 bases; bases with no gene match: 4. The CDR3 has 17 residues. CDR3 in DNA: TGTGCCAGCAGCTTCGGGACTAGCGGGAGACCCTCCTACGAGCAGTACTTC. Amino acids: CASSFGTSGRPSYEQYF.

V and J are TRBV10-3 and TRBJ2-7; 13 nucleotides align to TRBD2. Looked up from germline, CDR1 is ENHRY and CDR2 is SYGVKD. The CDR3 has 15 residues. V was clipped by 6 bases and J by 5 bases; unmatched bases: 7. The CDR3 nucleotides are TGTGCCATCAGAGGACTAGCGGGAGTTCTTGACGAGCAGTACTTC. It translates to CAIRGLAGVLDEQYF.

The V gene is TRBV5-4, the J gene TRBJ2-2; D unclear. In germline, CDR1 is SGHNT, CDR2 YYREEE (reference sequence). CDR3 length equals 14 residues. Trimming pared 2 bases from V and 2 bases from J, leaving 7 bases between. For the CDR3, the DNA is TGTGCCAGCAGCTTTACCCTCAACACCGGGGAGCTGTTTTTT. Its translation: CASSFTLNTGELFF.

V gene TRBV7-8 combines with J gene TRBJ1-5; D uncertain. Trimming removed 2 bases from V and 4 bases from J, with 12 bases in between. Germline V gene sequence: CDR1 SGHVS, CDR2 FQNEAQ. The CDR3 has 15 amino acids. CDR3 amino acids: CASSLYEGGNQPQHF. CDR3 DNA: TGTGCCAGCAGCTTATATGAGGGAGGTAATCAGCCCCAGCATTTT. The complete variable domain, with remaining parts taken from reference TRBV7-8 and TRBJ1-5, reads GAGVSQSPRYKVAKRGQDVALRCDPISGHVSLFWYQQALGQGPEFLTYFQNEAQLDKSGLPSDRFFAERPEGSVSTLKIQRTQQEDSAVYLCASSLYEGGNQPQHFGDGTRLSIL.

The chain has TRBV28 and TRBJ1-4; D is uncertain. Trimming stripped 4 bases from V and 5 bases from J, with 11 bases between. The CDR3 is 14 amino acids. In germline, CDR1 is MDHEN, CDR2 SYDVKM. This chain's CDR3 is CASSYETQNEKLFF. DNA for the CDR3: TGTGCCAGCAGTTATGAGACCCAAAATGAAAAACTGTTTTTT.

This chain joins TRBV4-1 and TRBJ1-5; D remains ambiguous. V dropped 2 bases and J dropped 7 bases, with 15 bases sitting between them. The CDR3 runs to 15 residues. Per germline, CDR1 MGHRA and CDR2 YSYEKL. CDR3 DNA sequence: TGCGCCAGCAGCCAAACAAGCTACGAGCAGCAGCCCCAGCATTTT. It yields the protein CASSQTSYEQQPQHF.

V is TRBV7-8 and J is TRBJ2-1; no reliable D call. CDR3 length: 14 residues. Trimming took off 7 bases at V and 5 bases at J, with 15 bases between the two ends. The germline CDR1 and CDR2 sequences are SGHVS and FQNEAQ. CDR3 nucleotide sequence: TGTGCCAGCACCTCAAAGCGCAGGAACAATGAGCAGTTCTTC. Residues: CASTSKRRNNEQFF.

The chain uses TRBV4-1 and TRBJ2-1, with a tentative D call TRBD1 (6 bases). The germline V gene has CDR1 MGHRA and CDR2 YSYEKL. The V and J ends lost 1 base and 7 bases respectively, with 11 bases between them. This CDR3 is built from 14 residues. The CDR3 region is CASSQVIGQNEQFF. The CDR3 DNA sequence: TGCGCCAGCAGCCAAGTGATTGGACAGAATGAGCAGTTCTTC.

This chain uses TRBV15 with TRBJ2-1, with D tentatively TRBD2 (5 bases). V was cut by 5 bases and J by 4 bases, with 12 bases left in between. The CDR3 runs 14 residues. The V gene's germline CDR1 is LNHNV and CDR2 YYDKDF (reference sequence). The CDR3 protein is CATSPRAGYNEQFF. The CDR3 DNA sequence: TGTGCCACCAGCCCTCGCGCGGGTTACAATGAGCAGTTCTTC.

The genes are TRBV6-5 and TRBJ1-5, with TRBD1 matching 10 bases. Trimming removed 6 bases from V and 5 bases from J; junction bases left unmatched: 7. Germline V gene lookup returns CDR1 MNHEY and CDR2 SVGAGI. The CDR3 length is 15 residues. The DNA for the CDR3 is TGTGCCAGCAGCCCCGGACAGGGGGTTTATCAGCCCCAGCATTTT. It specifies CASSPGQGVYQPQHF.

V is TRBV6-1 and J is TRBJ2-1, with TRBD2 matching over 14 bases. This CDR3 spans 18 amino acids. Germline values: CDR1 MNHNS, CDR2 SASEGT. Trimming at V came to 3 bases and at J to 8 bases, leaving 12 bases not matched to a gene. The CDR3 here is CASSETSGRARGIDEQFF. The CDR3 DNA follows: TGTGCCAGCAGTGAGACTAGCGGGAGGGCCCGGGGTATTGATGAGCAGTTCTTC.

The chain combines TRBV27 with TRBJ2-1; D not resolved. V lost 5 bases to trimming and J lost 9 bases, with 14 bases between them. Looked up from germline, CDR1 is MNHEY and CDR2 is SMNVEV (reference sequence). This CDR3 has 13 residues. The DNA for the CDR3 is TGTGCCAGCAGTAAGGGTAGAACGGGTGAGCAGTTCTTC. It yields the protein CASSKGRTGEQFF.

For this clone: Other nucleotide sequences from this sample produce the same CDR3. This sequence joins TRBV28 and TRBJ2-1, with D unclear. The germline CDR1 and CDR2 sequences are MDHEN and SYDVKM. The CDR3 loop spans 13 amino acids. Trimming left V 5 bases short and J 0 bases short, with 5 bases between. The CDR3 bases are TGTGCCAGCAGTCCCCTCTCCTACAATGAGCAGTTCTTC. Residues: CASSPLSYNEQFF.

This chain connects TRBV5-1 to TRBJ2-1, with a tentative D call TRBD1 (6 bases). V was pared by 6 bases and J by 3 bases, with 7 bases between. Per germline, CDR1 SGHRS and CDR2 YFSETQ. The CDR3 has 12 residues. The CDR3 sequence: CASNRDYNEQFF. In nucleotides, the CDR3 is TGCGCCAGCAACAGGGACTACAATGAGCAGTTCTTC.

V usage is TRBV11-2 and J usage is TRBJ2-1, with D possibly matching TRBD2 (5 bases). Germline CDR1 is SGHAT and CDR2 is FQNNGV. V lost 1 base and J lost 3, with 10 bases in between. This CDR3 is 15 amino acids long. The CDR3 is CASSLVGVYYNEQFF. In DNA, the CDR3 is TGTGCCAGCAGCTTAGTGGGAGTTTACTACAATGAGCAGTTCTTC.

This sequence joins TRBV11-2 and TRBJ2-1; 7 bases are a match to TRBD2. The CDR3 has 16 amino acids. CDR1 and CDR2 (germline): SGHAT, FQNNGV. After removal of 2 bases from V and 8 bases from J, the junction contained 12 bases not matched to a gene. CDR3 in amino acids: CASSLFWRERGDEQFF. The CDR3 DNA sequence: TGTGCCAGCAGCTTATTCTGGCGGGAGAGGGGTGATGAGCAGTTCTTC.

The V call is TRBV19, the J call TRBJ2-7; D perhaps matches TRBD1 (5 bases). Germline-derived CDR1 and CDR2 are LNHDA and SQIVND (reference sequence). The V gene lost 4 bases and the J gene lost 0 bases, with 10 bases spanning the gap. The CDR3 loop spans 14 amino acids. The DNA of the CDR3 is TGTGCCAGTAGTACAAGACAGAGCTCCTACGAGCAGTACTTC. Translating gives CASSTRQSSYEQYF.

The V gene is TRBV9, the J gene TRBJ1-3, with D maybe TRBD1 (5 bases). Germline CDR1 is SGDLS and CDR2 is YYNGEE. There are 18 residues in the CDR3. V gave up 4 bases and J gave up 0 bases, with 20 bases separating them. CDR3 sequence (DNA): TGTGCCAGCAGCCACCCTAGGACACCGACGACCTCTGGAAACACCATATATTTT. Protein sequence: CASSHPRTPTTSGNTIYF. The variable domain in full, completed from reference TRBV9 and TRBJ1-3, reads DSGVTQTPKHLITATGQRVTLRCSPRSGDLSVYWYQQSLDQGLQFLIQYYNGEERAKGNILERFSAQQFPDLHSELNLSSLELGDSALYFCASSHPRTPTTSGNTIYFGEGSWLTVV.

The chain joins TRBV4-1 to TRBJ2-1; D is perhaps TRBD2 (6 bases). The CDR3 covers 17 residues. Germline V gives CDR1 MGHRA, CDR2 YSYEKL. Trimming cost V 1 base and J 4 bases, with 17 bases left between them. The CDR3 DNA is TGCGCCAGCAGCCAAGCTCCTAGCGTCGCCTTTTACAATGAGCAGTTCTTC. Amino acids: CASSQAPSVAFYNEQFF.

A note on this clone: The same CDR3 can be traced to other DNA sequences in this sample. The CDR3 DNA reads TGTGCCAGCAGCGCCGCCGGGACAGGGGCCTACGAGCAGTACTTC. Translating it yields CASSAAGTGAYEQYF. This chain joins TRBV9 and TRBJ2-7, with TRBD1 matching 10 bases. This CDR3 is built from 15 residues. J was trimmed by 2 bases and V by 3 bases; bases with no gene match: 5. Germline CDR1 SGDLS, CDR2 YYNGEE. The variable domain in full, completed from reference TRBV9 and TRBJ2-7, reads DSGVTQTPKHLITATGQRVTLRCSPRSGDLSVYWYQQSLDQGLQFLIQYYNGEERAKGNILERFSAQQFPDLHSELNLSSLELGDSALYFCASSAAGTGAYEQYFGPGTRLTVT.

In its sample, this clone was seen once. This same CDR3 is encoded by further DNA sequences in the sample. The rearrangement links TRBV29-1 to TRBJ2-1; the D is unclear. V shed 3 bases and J shed 4 bases, with 4 bases lying between them. Per germline, CDR1 SQVTM and CDR2 ANQGSEA. CDR3 length equals 11 residues. CDR3 amino acids: CSVDSYNEQFF. The DNA of the CDR3 is TGCAGCGTTGATAGTTACAATGAGCAGTTCTTC.

For this clone: The same CDR3 is also encoded by other DNA sequences in this sample. V is TRBV18 and J is TRBJ2-3, with 10 bases aligning to TRBD2. Germline assignment: CDR1 KGHSH and CDR2 LQKENI. The CDR3 extends over 17 amino acids. V shed 0 bases, J shed 3 bases, and the junction held 6 bases outside the gene matches. CDR3 DNA sequence: TGTGCCAGCTCACCACCGCGCCTAGCGGGAGTGACAGATACGCAGTATTTT. This encodes CASSPPRLAGVTDTQYF.

The chain is built from TRBV7-6 and TRBJ2-3; 9 bases match TRBD2. V shed 0 bases, J shed 1 base, and the junction held 5 bases outside the gene matches. The CDR3 extends over 17 amino acids. Germline assignment: CDR1 SGHVS and CDR2 FNYEAQ. Here the CDR3 reads CASSLARGGDRTDTQYF. The CDR3 region has the DNA TGTGCCAGCAGCTTAGCGCGGGGGGGCGACCGCACAGATACGCAGTATTTT. Complete variable domain (other parts from reference TRBV7-6 and TRBJ2-3): GAGVSQSPRYKVTKRGQDVALRCDPISGHVSLYWYRQALGQGPEFLTYFNYEAQQDKSGLPNDRFSAERPEGSISTLTIQRTEQRDSAMYRCASSLARGGDRTDTQYFGPGTRLTVL.

The rearrangement links TRBV9 to TRBJ2-7; 10 nucleotides match TRBD1. The CDR3 covers 17 residues. Per germline, CDR1 SGDLS and CDR2 YYNGEE. V gave up 0 bases and J gave up 0 bases; unmatched junction bases: 6. CDR3 region: CASSVDGTGALSYEQYF. The CDR3, as DNA: TGTGCCAGCAGCGTAGACGGGACAGGGGCTCTCTCCTACGAGCAGTACTTC.

CDR3 sequence reads: CASSLGGTTQETQYF. Here the CDR3 DNA reads TGTGCCAGCAGCTTAGGCGGGACTACGCAAGAGACCCAGTACTTC. This chain uses TRBV13 with TRBJ2-5; 7 positions match TRBD2. The CDR3 has 15 residues. Germline-derived CDR1 and CDR2 are PRHDT and FYEKMQ (reference sequence). The V segment lost 0 bases and the J segment 2 bases; nucleotides outside the gene matches: 3. The full variable domain, its missing parts supplied by reference TRBV13 and TRBJ2-5, is AAGVIQSPRHLIKEKRETATLKCYPIPRHDTVYWYQQGPGQDPQFLISFYEKMQSDKGSIPDRFSAQQFSDYHSELNMSSLELGDSALYFCASSLGGTTQETQYFGPGTRLLVL.